Following are 21 T cell receptor beta chains from one sample sequenced in a study of cytomegalovirus exposure and HLA in healthy donors. The PCR was carried out with 60 Vbeta primers and 13 Jbeta primers. The table came from immunoSEQ multiplex PCR; TCRdb's copy has only in-frame clones and leaves some out. This table holds 170,000 or so clones, approximately 80% found once. The sample taken for sequencing was PBMCs. The receptor source for this set is a man aged 45 to 65 in good health and CMV-seropositive.

V is TRBV2 and J is TRBJ2-5, with 9 bases identical to TRBD2. In germline, CDR1 is SNHLY, CDR2 FYNNEI. Losses at the gene ends were 7 bases for V and 7 bases for J; bases not matched to a gene: 7. This CDR3 has 13 residues. This chain's CDR3 is CASNPATSGTQYF. CDR3 coding DNA: TGTGCCAGCAACCCCGCGACTAGCGGGACCCAGTACTTC.

This chain uses TRBV6-1 with TRBJ2-1; 12 bases fit TRBD1. V dropped 4 bases and J dropped 7; count of bases not matched to a gene: 8. CDR3 length: 16 residues. Germline lookup yields CDR1 MNHNS and CDR2 SASEGT. CDR3 sequence: CASSGFGTGGWNEQFF. CDR3 nucleotides: TGTGCCAGCAGTGGATTTGGGACAGGGGGCTGGAATGAGCAGTTCTTC.

The V gene is TRBV27, the J gene TRBJ2-5, with D possibly being TRBD1 (7 bases). The ends were cut back, 3 bases at V and 2 bases at J, with 10 bases in the middle. CDR1 is MNHEY, CDR2 SMNVEV, per germline (reference sequence). There are 14 residues in the CDR3. The CDR3 spells CASSLTGRQETQYF. CDR3 coding DNA: TGTGCCAGCAGTTTGACAGGGAGGCAAGAGACCCAGTACTTC.

The rearrangement joins TRBV6-5 to TRBJ2-2; maybe TRBD1 (5 bases). CDR1 is MNHEY, CDR2 SVGAGI, per germline. V was cut by 10 bases and J by 8 bases, with 17 bases left in between. The CDR3 extends over 13 amino acids. The CDR3 DNA is TGTGCCACTAAAGGGGCCCCAACGGGGGAGCTGTTTTTT. The encoded protein is CATKGAPTGELFF.

CDR3 bases: TGTGCCAGCAGCTTTCAACTAGCGGGACCCACAGATACGCAGTATTTT. It encodes CASSFQLAGPTDTQYF. The rearrangement uses TRBV7-9 and TRBJ2-3; TRBD2 matches 10 bases. The ends lost 3 bases at V and 2 bases at J; junction bases unmatched: 5. The CDR3 is 16 residues long. CDR1 and CDR2 (germline): SEHNR, FQNEAQ (reference sequence).

In this sample, this clone turned up once. The chain couples TRBV5-4 to TRBJ1-4; tentative D call: TRBD1 (6 bases). Trimming took 6 bases from V and 7 from J, leaving 13 bases between them. The CDR3 covers 13 residues. The germline V gene has CDR1 SGHNT and CDR2 YYREEE (reference sequence). The CDR3, as DNA: TGTGCCAGCACTACAGGGTATAGTGAAAAACTGTTTTTT. Its protein is CASTTGYSEKLFF.

This clone was picked up one time. The rearrangement uses TRBV27 and TRBJ2-6; unclear D gene. The CDR3 is 15 residues long. CDR1 and CDR2 (germline): MNHEY, SMNVEV (reference sequence). Trimming took 4 bases from V and 1 from J, leaving 8 bases between them. As DNA, the CDR3 is TGTGCCAGCAGTTGGGCAGGATCTGGGGCCAACGTCCTGACTTTC. Residues: CASSWAGSGANVLTF.

The chain couples TRBV29-1 to TRBJ1-1; 8 bases match TRBD1. The ends lost 0 bases at V and 0 bases at J; junction bases unmatched: 0. This CDR3 region has 14 residues. The V gene's germline CDR1 is SQVTM and CDR2 ANQGSEA. The CDR3 DNA reads as TGCAGCGTTGAAGACAGGGGGCTGAACACTGAAGCTTTCTTT. Translating gives CSVEDRGLNTEAFF.

The chain links TRBV6-5 to TRBJ1-5; 9 bases are a match to TRBD1. The CDR3 sequence is 15 residues long. Trimming at V came to 6 bases and at J to 2 bases, leaving 5 bases not matched to a gene. In germline, CDR1 is MNHEY, CDR2 SVGAGI. CDR3 in amino acids: CASSDTGGGNQPQHF. CDR3 DNA: TGTGCCAGCAGCGATACAGGGGGCGGCAATCAGCCCCAGCATTTT.

The genes are TRBV6-5 and TRBJ2-1, with D unresolved. Trimming removed 4 bases from V and 10 bases from J, with 17 bases in between. The germline CDR1 and CDR2 sequences are MNHEY and SVGAGI. The CDR3 is 14 residues long. The CDR3, as DNA: TGTGCCAGCAGTTTAGCCCAATCGGTCGGCGAGCAGTTCTTC. Translation gives CASSLAQSVGEQFF.

The genes are TRBV6-1 and TRBJ2-5; tentative D call: TRBD2 (7 bases). Germline V CDR1 and CDR2: MNHNS, SASEGT. There are 15 residues in the CDR3. Deletions cut 8 bases from V and 4 bases from J, with 20 bases between. CDR3 sequence: CASRRLGGAIETQYF. CDR3 DNA: TGTGCCAGCCGCAGGTTAGGGGGGGCCATAGAGACCCAGTACTTC.

The chain combines TRBV9 with TRBJ2-2, with 9 bases fitting TRBD1. The CDR3 runs to 16 residues. The germline V gene encodes CDR1 SGDLS and CDR2 YYNGEE. With 0 bases clipped from V and 8 bases from J, the junction kept 8 bases outside the gene matches. The CDR3 coding sequence is TGTGCCAGCAGCGTAGATGGGACAGGGCTTACGGGGGAGCTGTTTTTT. Translated, it gives CASSVDGTGLTGELFF.

The chain has TRBV9 and TRBJ2-3, with D possibly matching TRBD2 (7 bases). V was cut by 0 bases and J by 3 bases, with 14 bases left in between. This CDR3 has 16 amino acids. Germline CDR1 SGDLS, CDR2 YYNGEE. CDR3 bases: TGTGCCAGCAGCGTAGAGGCGGGGGCCACGACAGATACGCAGTATTTT. Translation: CASSVEAGATTDTQYF.

Only one count was recorded for this clone. The genes are TRBV29-1 and TRBJ2-7; TRBD1 aligns across 8 bases. V shed 7 bases and J 0 bases; nucleotides not matched to a gene: 5. This CDR3 comprises 13 residues. In germline, CDR1 is SQVTM, CDR2 ANQGSEA. CDR3 amino acids: CSAHRGDSYEQYF. The CDR3 nucleotides are TGCAGCGCCCACAGGGGGGACTCCTACGAGCAGTACTTC.

The chain couples TRBV15 to TRBJ1-4, with D possibly TRBD1 on 6 matching bases. The CDR3 is made up of 14 amino acids. Trimming left V 0 bases short and J 7 bases short, with 9 bases between. Germline V gives CDR1 LNHNV, CDR2 YYDKDF (reference sequence). CDR3 sequence (DNA): TGTGCCACCAGCAGAGAGGTCAGGGGTGAAAAACTGTTTTTT. The encoded protein is CATSREVRGEKLFF.

The rearrangement uses TRBV6-1 and TRBJ1-1; TRBD1 aligns across 10 bases. Germline V gene sequence: CDR1 MNHNS, CDR2 SASEGT. The CDR3 extends over 15 amino acids. J lost 3 bases, V lost 1 base, and 2 bases had no gene match. The CDR3 sequence: CASSEGDRGDTEAFF. The CDR3 nucleotides are TGTGCCAGCAGTGAAGGGGACAGGGGCGACACTGAAGCTTTCTTT.

V is TRBV2 and J is TRBJ2-7; D might be TRBD2 (5 bases). The V end was cut by 7 bases, the J end by 6 bases, with 10 bases between. Germline CDR1 is SNHLY and CDR2 is FYNNEI. The CDR3 runs to 11 residues. CDR3: CASNLGGEQYV. The CDR3 DNA reads as TGTGCCAGCAACCTAGGAGGCGAGCAGTACGTC.

The V and J genes are TRBV4-1 and TRBJ1-4; D is possibly TRBD1 (5 bases). The CDR3 covers 12 residues. The ends were cut back, 3 bases at V and 11 bases at J, with 10 bases in the middle. Germline V lookup: CDR1 MGHRA, CDR2 YSYEKL. CDR3 nucleotide sequence: TGCGCCAGCAGCCAGCCGACAGAGAAACTGTTTTTT. Its translation: CASSQPTEKLFF.

The V and J genes are TRBV18 and TRBJ1-1; 7 bases fit TRBD1. The CDR3 length is 15 residues. The junction had 9 bases not matched to a gene; V was cut back by 2 bases and J by 6 bases. The germline V gene has CDR1 KGHSH and CDR2 LQKENI. This chain's CDR3 is CASSPGKGARSEAFF. CDR3 in DNA: TGTGCCAGCTCACCAGGGAAGGGGGCTCGCTCTGAAGCTTTCTTT.

This clone was seen only once. CDR3 in DNA: TGTGCCAGTAGTCCGACCCGACTAGCGGGAATAAAGCCCGGGGAGCTGTTTTTT. As protein: CASSPTRLAGIKPGELFF. The genes are TRBV19 and TRBJ2-2, with 11 positions matching TRBD2. J lost 6 bases, V lost 5 bases, and 14 bases had no gene match. Germline lookup yields CDR1 LNHDA and CDR2 SQIVND (reference sequence). CDR3 length equals 18 residues.

The chain carries TRBV19 and TRBJ2-5; 7 positions match TRBD2. The V gene end was trimmed by 3 bases and the J gene end by 5 bases; junction bases not matched to a gene: 15. Germline CDR1 is LNHDA and CDR2 is SQIVND (reference sequence). This CDR3 spans 17 amino acids. The CDR3 coding sequence is TGTGCCAGTAGTATTCCCCGTCCGGGGGGAGCGGGGGAGACCCAGTACTTC. Its translation is CASSIPRPGGAGETQYF.